The 32 T cell receptor beta chains in this list originate from one sample, sequenced in a study of T cell repertoires in cytomegalovirus infection. TCRdb re-called the reads with MiXCR, one entry per CDR3 protein. Of over 300,000 distinct CDR3 sequences in the sample, about 17% were seen once. Input material: PBMCs. The source of these receptors is a human donor in good health (CMV status not recorded). Some clones in this sample may be carry-over from other donors' samples.

This clonotype was seen many times. The J gene is TRBJ1-3, the V gene TRBV7-8, with D maybe TRBD1 (5 bases). The CDR3 runs 18 residues. The V and J ends lost 3 bases and 0 bases respectively, with 18 bases between them. Germline CDR1 and CDR2: SGHVS and FQNEAQ. The CDR3 sequence: CASSLYPGLMSSGNTIYF. The CDR3 coding sequence is TGTGCCAGCAGCTTGTATCCGGGACTGATGAGCTCTGGAAACACCATATATTTT.

The sample holds many counts of this clonotype. Mismatch with germline at one junction end may stem from a read error. This rearrangement joins TRBV7-7 to TRBJ2-5; D is unresolved. The CDR3 totals 14 residues. The germline gives CDR1 SSHAT, CDR2 FNYEAQ (reference sequence). CDR3 DNA: TGTGCTAGCAGCTTAGGTACTCCCCCCGAGACCCAGTACTTC. The encoded protein is CASSLGTPPETQYF.

This clonotype was counted at least ten times. CDR3 in DNA: TGTGCCAGCAGCCATCCGGGACAGGGCGGCGAGCAGTACTTC. Translated, it gives CASSHPGQGGEQYF. The rearrangement joins TRBV5-4 to TRBJ2-7; 9 nucleotides match TRBD1. Per germline, CDR1 SGHNT and CDR2 YYREEE (reference sequence). The V gene end was trimmed by 4 bases and the J gene end by 6 bases; junction bases not matched to a gene: 8. This CDR3 is built from 14 residues.

The chain has TRBV10-3 and TRBJ2-7; TRBD1 matches 8 bases. This CDR3 comprises 15 residues. The germline V gene encodes CDR1 ENHRY and CDR2 SYGVKD. J gave up 6 bases and V 1 base, and 8 bases lay outside the gene matches. The CDR3: CAISELTGATGEQYF. In DNA, the CDR3 is TGTGCCATCAGTGAGTTGACAGGGGCTACTGGCGAGCAGTACTTC.

The rearrangement uses TRBV12-3 or TRBV12-4 and TRBJ2-3, with D perhaps TRBD2 (6 bases). The CDR3 length is 13 residues. V was clipped by 6 bases and J by 7 bases, with 14 bases between them. CDR3 DNA sequence: TGTGCCAGCAGCGCTTCTGGGGGGTATACGCAGTATTTT. As protein: CASSASGGYTQYF.

This clonotype was observed a few times. This chain uses TRBV7-9 with TRBJ2-3; 9 bases match TRBD2. CDR3 length: 15 residues. The germline V gene has CDR1 SEHNR and CDR2 FQNEAQ (reference sequence). J gave up 4 bases and V 3 bases, and 5 bases lay outside the gene matches. Written as DNA, the CDR3 is TGTGCCAGCAGCTTCGGACTAGCGTGGGCAGATACGCAGTATTTT. Encoded protein: CASSFGLAWADTQYF.

The chain joins TRBV20-1 to TRBJ2-7; 8 bases are shared with TRBD1. The germline CDR1 and CDR2 sequences are DFQATT and SNEGSKA (reference sequence). The ends lost 5 bases at V and 0 bases at J; junction bases unmatched: 6. This CDR3 is built from 14 residues. In DNA form, the CDR3 reads TGCAGTGCTTCGACAGGGGTGCCCTCCTACGAGCAGTACTTC. Translating it yields CSASTGVPSYEQYF.

Worth noting for this clonotype: Germline and junction disagree at one end, which may indicate a read error. The rearrangement joins TRBV10-3 to TRBJ2-7; a possible D gene is TRBD2 (5 bases). CDR3 length: 15 residues. Germline loops: CDR1 ENHRY, CDR2 SYGVKD. CDR3 nucleotide sequence: TGTGCCATCAGTGGACCCCCGGACCCTGCGGGCGAGCGGTACTTC. It specifies CAISGPPDPAGERYF.

This clonotype was detected a few times. The chain links TRBV28 to TRBJ2-7; 8 positions agree with TRBD1. The CDR3 sequence is 15 residues long. With 1 base clipped from V and 2 bases from J, the junction kept 4 bases outside the gene matches. Per the germline V gene, CDR1 is MDHEN and CDR2 is SYDVKM. CDR3 protein: CASSLSDRVAYEQYF. In DNA, the CDR3 is TGTGCCAGCAGTTTATCGGACAGGGTAGCCTACGAGCAGTACTTC.

The sample holds many counts of this clonotype. The chain's CDR3 is CASSPSLGEQYF. CDR3 sequence (DNA): TGTGCCAGCAGCCCGAGTCTTGGCGAGCAGTACTTC. This rearrangement joins TRBV6-2 or TRBV6-3 to TRBJ2-7; no reliable D call. CDR3 length: 12 amino acids. The V gene's germline CDR1 is MNHEY and CDR2 SVGEGT. Trimming removed 6 bases at V and 6 bases at J, with 12 bases between.

V is TRBV5-6 and J is TRBJ1-5; possibly TRBD1 for D (6 bases). CDR1 SGHDT and CDR2 YYEEEE come from the germline V gene. The CDR3 runs 15 residues. Trimming took 0 bases from V and 5 from J, leaving 12 bases between them. As DNA, the CDR3 is TGTGCCAGCAGCTTGGCCGCCGGGACATATCAGCCCCAGCATTTT. Residues: CASSLAAGTYQPQHF.

The V and J genes are TRBV28 and TRBJ1-3; possibly TRBD1 for D (5 bases). Germline V gene data show CDR1 as MDHEN and CDR2 as SYDVKM. The V end was cut by 4 bases, the J end by 2 bases, with 12 bases between. The CDR3 contains 15 residues. CDR3 DNA: TGTGCCAGCAGTTCGGGGGGGAGGCCTGGAAACACCATATATTTT. This encodes CASSSGGRPGNTIYF.

This clonotype was observed many times. V usage is TRBV27 and J usage is TRBJ2-6, with TRBD2 as a possible D gene (7 bases). Trimming took off 5 bases at V and 3 bases at J, with 11 bases between the two ends. The CDR3 has 15 amino acids. The germline V gene encodes CDR1 MNHEY and CDR2 SMNVEV (reference sequence). The CDR3 DNA reads TGTGCCAGCAGTGCGGGGGCAGTTGGGGCCAACGTCCTGACTTTC. Its protein product is CASSAGAVGANVLTF.

This clonotype was recorded at least ten times. The chain couples TRBV7-9 to TRBJ2-2; 7 bases align to TRBD1. Germline V CDR1 and CDR2: SEHNR, FQNEAQ (reference sequence). J lost 0 bases, V lost 2 bases, and 0 bases had no gene match. The CDR3 consists of 15 residues. The CDR3 DNA follows: TGTGCCAGCAGCTTAAGGGGGCCGAACACCGGGGAGCTGTTTTTT. Its translation: CASSLRGPNTGELFF.

V and J are TRBV24-1 and TRBJ2-6; D ambiguous. V was shortened by 1 base and J by 4 bases, with 1 base between the two germline ends. Germline CDR1 KGHDR, CDR2 SFDVKD. The length of the CDR3 is 13 residues. This CDR3 is CATSDFGANVLTF. CDR3 sequence (DNA): TGTGCCACCAGTGATTTCGGGGCCAACGTCCTGACTTTC.

CDR3 nucleotides: TGTGCCAGCAGTTACTCCACCGCGTACAGGGTCGATGATCAGCCCCAGCATTTT. It is translated as CASSYSTAYRVDDQPQHF. V usage is TRBV6-2 or TRBV6-3 and J usage is TRBJ1-5; D may be TRBD1 (6 bases). CDR1 and CDR2 (germline): MNHEY, SVGEGT. Between the trimmed V and J ends, which lost 0 bases and 5 bases, there was a span of 20 bases. The CDR3 loop spans 18 amino acids.

This chain uses TRBV28 with TRBJ2-5; D is ambiguous. This CDR3 spans 11 amino acids. CDR1 is MDHEN and CDR2 is SYDVKM in the germline V gene. V was trimmed by 6 bases and J by 6 bases, leaving 8 bases between them. The CDR3 bases are TGTGCCAGCAGGACTCAGCAGACCCAGTACTTC. This gives the protein CASRTQQTQYF.

This clonotype showed up just once. This may stem from a read error, because a much larger clone lies one nucleotide away. The chain joins TRBV7-2 to TRBJ2-7, with 8 positions matching TRBD2. CDR3 length: 15 residues. CDR1 is SGHTA and CDR2 is FQGNSA in the germline V gene. The CDR3, as DNA: TGTGCCAGCAGCTCCCCAGCGGGGGTGACCTACGGGCAGTACTTC. Amino acids: CASSSPAGVTYGQYF.

This clonotype was seen ten or more times. The chain links TRBV4-2 to TRBJ2-1; possibly TRBD2 for D (5 bases). Trimming removed 4 bases from V and 9 bases from J, with 16 bases in between. CDR3 length: 14 residues. Germline V lookup: CDR1 LGHNA, CDR2 YNFKEQ. CDR3 region: CASSPVSLRGEQFF. DNA of the CDR3: TGTGCCAGCAGCCCCGTCTCTCTTCGGGGTGAGCAGTTCTTC.

This chain links TRBV5-4 with TRBJ2-7, with 8 bases matching TRBD2. The J segment lost 6 bases and the V segment lost 4 bases, leaving 6 bases of the junction unmatched. This CDR3 region has 13 residues. Germline CDR1 reads SGHNT; CDR2 reads YYREEE (reference sequence). CDR3 DNA: TGTGCCAGCAGCACCCCCGGGGGGGGCGAGCAGTACTTC. Protein product: CASSTPGGGEQYF.

This chain uses TRBV6-5 with TRBJ1-4, with D unclear. Germline CDR1 reads MNHEY; CDR2 reads SVGAGI. V was pared by 2 bases and J by 2 bases, with 6 bases between. The CDR3 totals 14 residues. As DNA, the CDR3 is TGTGCCAGCAGTTACAGTGGGACTAATGAAAAACTGTTTTTT. It translates to CASSYSGTNEKLFF.

This clonotype was found a few times. J is TRBJ2-5 and V is TRBV3-1, with 7 bases aligning to TRBD2. The CDR3 contains 14 residues. Losses at the gene ends were 4 bases for V and 5 bases for J; bases not matched to a gene: 7. Germline V gene sequence: CDR1 LGHDT, CDR2 YNNKEL (reference sequence). The CDR3 reads CASSPKTSSETQYF. CDR3 in DNA: TGTGCCAGCAGCCCCAAGACTAGCAGCGAGACCCAGTACTTC.

The table lists this clonotype with a few counts. The rearrangement joins TRBV12-3 or TRBV12-4 to TRBJ2-6; D remains ambiguous. Trimming left V 5 bases short and J 2 bases short, with 7 bases between. CDR3 size: 14 residues. The CDR3 here is CASSPLPGANVLTF. DNA of the CDR3: TGTGCCAGCAGTCCCCTCCCTGGGGCCAACGTCCTGACTTTC.

The rearrangement joins TRBV5-4 to TRBJ2-7, with TRBD2 identical over 10 bases. CDR1 is SGHNT, CDR2 YYREEE, per germline (reference sequence). V lost 4 bases, J lost 5 bases, and 9 bases stayed unmatched. This CDR3 is 15 amino acids long. The CDR3 loop reads CASSPQRGGHDEQYF. The CDR3 coding sequence is TGTGCCAGCAGCCCCCAGCGGGGGGGCCACGACGAGCAGTACTTC.

The gene calls are TRBV27 and TRBJ2-7; D possibly corresponds to TRBD2 (5 bases). Germline V gene data show CDR1 as MNHEY and CDR2 as SMNVEV (reference sequence). V lost 3 bases to trimming and J lost 3 bases, with 12 bases between them. The CDR3 consists of 14 residues. The chain's CDR3 is CASSFRGSYYEQYF. CDR3 bases: TGTGCCAGCAGTTTCCGGGGATCTTACTACGAGCAGTACTTC.

The chain combines TRBV9 with TRBJ1-2; D is ambiguous. V was pared by 2 bases and J by 4 bases, with 15 bases between. This CDR3 comprises 15 residues. Germline V gene lookup returns CDR1 SGDLS and CDR2 YYNGEE. The CDR3 region is CASSVDLVNSYGYTF. The CDR3 nucleotides read TGTGCCAGCAGCGTGGATCTCGTGAACAGCTATGGCTACACCTTC.

This clonotype was seen repeatedly, ten times or more. This chain uses TRBV7-3 with TRBJ1-4; the match to TRBD1 covers 8 bases. After removal of 1 base from V and 1 base from J, the junction contained 8 bases not matched to a gene. The CDR3 loop spans 18 amino acids. Germline V gene data show CDR1 as SGHTA and CDR2 as FQGTGA. The CDR3 loop reads CASSLIRGRGVTNEKLFF. In DNA form, the CDR3 reads TGTGCCAGCAGCTTAATCAGGGGGCGCGGGGTAACTAATGAAAAACTGTTTTTT.

This clonotype appeared many times. The V call is TRBV11-3, the J call TRBJ1-6; D is undetermined. CDR1 is SGHNT, CDR2 YENEEA, per germline. The CDR3 is made up of 17 amino acids. Trimming stripped 5 bases from V and 0 bases from J, with 14 bases between. Here the CDR3 reads CASSNWPSISYNSPLHF. CDR3 DNA sequence: TGTGCCAGCAGCAACTGGCCATCGATCTCCTATAATTCACCCCTCCACTTT.

This clonotype was counted only a few times. This chain joins TRBV7-9 and TRBJ2-1, with D possibly TRBD1 on 7 matching bases. This CDR3 has 11 amino acids. Trimming took off 5 bases at V and 14 bases at J, with 13 bases between the two ends. Germline V gene data show CDR1 as SEHNR and CDR2 as FQNEAQ (reference sequence). This CDR3 is CASSRGTAKFF. CDR3 coding DNA: TGTGCCAGCAGCCGGGGGACAGCTAAGTTCTTC.

This clonotype was counted a few times. The J gene is TRBJ2-3, the V gene TRBV7-2, with D uncertain. The germline CDR1 and CDR2 sequences are SGHTA and FQGNSA. The CDR3 runs 14 residues. The V end was cut by 5 bases, the J end by 1 base, with 10 bases between. The CDR3 loop reads CASSAAARTDTQYF. The CDR3 coding sequence is TGTGCCAGCAGCGCCGCGGCCCGCACAGATACGCAGTATTTT.

The chain couples TRBV9 to TRBJ2-1; D perhaps matches TRBD2 (6 bases). The germline CDR1 and CDR2 sequences are SGDLS and YYNGEE. This CDR3 comprises 15 residues. The germline V and J ends were trimmed by 4 bases and 6 bases, with 17 bases remaining between them. CDR3 DNA sequence: TGTGCCAGCAGCCCCCTGGGGGGTGAGGGCAATGAGCAGTTCTTC. Protein: CASSPLGGEGNEQFF.

This clonotype was picked up one time. Being one base from a much bigger clone, this may be a read error. In nucleotides, the CDR3 is TGTGCCAGCAGCTCAGTAACAGGCCTTGAAGCTTTCTTT. This gives the protein CASSSVTGLEAFF. The V gene is TRBV7-2, the J gene TRBJ1-1; tentatively, D is TRBD1 (5 bases). The CDR3 runs to 13 residues. The germline gives CDR1 SGHTA, CDR2 FQGNSA. Trimming took 4 bases from V and 7 from J, leaving 13 bases between them.